This is a list of T cell receptor beta chains from one sample in a study of cytomegalovirus exposure and HLA in healthy donors. Data came from immunoSEQ multiplex PCR; TCRdb stores just in-frame clones and leaves some out. Here the sample spans 150,000 to 200,000 clones, about 85% being singletons. The sequenced sample consisted of PBMCs. The receptors derive from a woman between 45 and 60 years old in good health and CMV-seronegative. The CDR3 runs from the conserved cysteine through the conserved F or W. The D gene is left open where the match is weak. Rows give clone size only sometimes, using once, few, many, or a class for an expanded clone.

d_gene: .; len: 15; j_gene: TRBJ1-4; v_gene: TRBV18; abundance: .; CDR3aa: CASSPRQSLNEKLFF; CDR3nt: TGTGCCAGCTCACCACGACAGTCCCTGAATGAAAAACTGTTTTTT
d_gene: TRBD2; len: 18; j_gene: TRBJ2-1; v_gene: TRBV2; abundance: few; CDR3aa: CASSETSATRGSYNEQFF; CDR3nt: TGTGCCAGCAGTGAAACTAGCGCCACTAGGGGATCCTACAATGAGCAGTTCTTC
d_gene: .; len: 16; j_gene: TRBJ2-1; v_gene: TRBV4-2; abundance: .; CDR3aa: CASSQEAADSYNEQFF; CDR3nt: TGTGCCAGCAGCCAAGAAGCAGCGGACTCCTACAATGAGCAGTTCTTC
d_gene: .; len: 13; j_gene: TRBJ2-1; v_gene: TRBV7-3; abundance: .; CDR3aa: CASSSVSYNEQFF; CDR3nt: TGTGCCAGCAGCTCCGTCTCGTACAATGAGCAGTTCTTC
d_gene: TRBD1; len: 16; j_gene: TRBJ1-1; v_gene: TRBV28; abundance: .; CDR3aa: CASSPSRDSKNTEAFF; CDR3nt: TGTGCCAGCAGTCCGTCCCGGGACAGTAAGAACACTGAAGCTTTCTTT
d_gene: .; len: 12; j_gene: TRBJ2-3; v_gene: TRBV29-1; abundance: .; CDR3aa: CSVEAFTDTQYF; CDR3nt: TGCAGCGTTGAGGCTTTCACAGATACGCAGTATTTT
d_gene: TRBD1; len: 13; j_gene: TRBJ2-7; v_gene: TRBV7-2; abundance: .; CDR3aa: CASSLLGQGEQYF; CDR3nt: TGTGCCAGCAGCCTGCTGGGACAGGGCGAGCAGTACTTC
d_gene: TRBD2; len: 15; j_gene: TRBJ2-5; v_gene: TRBV7-2; abundance: .; CDR3aa: CASSPQAGVSETQYF; CDR3nt: TGTGCCAGCAGCCCCCAAGCGGGAGTCTCGGAGACCCAGTACTTC
d_gene: TRBD2; len: 15; j_gene: TRBJ2-7; v_gene: TRBV5-1; abundance: once; CDR3aa: CASSGWEGLGVEQYF; CDR3nt: TGCGCCAGCAGCGGATGGGAGGGCCTGGGGGTCGAGCAGTACTTC
d_gene: .; len: 15; j_gene: TRBJ1-1; v_gene: TRBV4-3; abundance: few; CDR3aa: CASSQVGGRYTEAFF; CDR3nt: TGCGCCAGCAGCCAAGTGGGGGGGCGGTACACTGAAGCTTTCTTT
d_gene: .; len: 17; j_gene: TRBJ1-2; v_gene: TRBV5-6; abundance: .; CDR3aa: CASSLISWATDNYGYTF; CDR3nt: TGTGCCAGCAGCTTGATCTCATGGGCCACCGATAACTATGGCTACACCTTC
d_gene: .; len: 14; j_gene: TRBJ1-5; v_gene: TRBV19; abundance: .; CDR3aa: CASSPRVSNQPQHF; CDR3nt: TGTGCCAGTAGCCCCAGGGTAAGCAATCAGCCCCAGCATTTT
d_gene: .; len: 14; j_gene: TRBJ2-7; v_gene: TRBV10-3; abundance: .; CDR3aa: CAIRTGQGVYEQYF; CDR3nt: TGTGCCATAAGAACGGGCCAAGGGGTCTACGAGCAGTACTTC
d_gene: .; len: 12; j_gene: TRBJ2-7; v_gene: TRBV28; abundance: .; CDR3aa: CASSLQGNEQYF; CDR3nt: TGTGCCAGCAGTTTACAGGGGAACGAGCAGTACTTC
d_gene: TRBD1; len: 15; j_gene: TRBJ2-7; v_gene: TRBV5-1; abundance: .; CDR3aa: CASSAGGDRVGEQYF; CDR3nt: TGCGCCAGCAGCGCCGGTGGGGACAGGGTCGGCGAGCAGTACTTC